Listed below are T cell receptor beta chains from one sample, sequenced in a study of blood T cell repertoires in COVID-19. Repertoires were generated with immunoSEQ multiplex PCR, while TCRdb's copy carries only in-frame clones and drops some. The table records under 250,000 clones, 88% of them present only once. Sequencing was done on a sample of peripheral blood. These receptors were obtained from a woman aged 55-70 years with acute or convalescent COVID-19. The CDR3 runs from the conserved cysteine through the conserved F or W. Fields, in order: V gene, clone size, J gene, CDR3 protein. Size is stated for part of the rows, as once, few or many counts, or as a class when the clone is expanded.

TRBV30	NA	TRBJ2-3	CAWTNKRGVGTDTQYF
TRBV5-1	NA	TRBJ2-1	CASSSSGSGTYNEQFF
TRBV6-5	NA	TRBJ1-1	CASKRQRNTEAFF
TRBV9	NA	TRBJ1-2	CASSVAGGANAPNYGYTF
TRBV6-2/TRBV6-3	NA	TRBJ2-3	CASSYPGTGVRSADTQYF
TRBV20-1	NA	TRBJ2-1	CSASFSGRGYNEQFF
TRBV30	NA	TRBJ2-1	CAWRPSSYNEQFF
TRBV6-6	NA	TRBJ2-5	CAGRSGLQETQYF
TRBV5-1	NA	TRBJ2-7	CASSPGLPRVAGSYEQYF
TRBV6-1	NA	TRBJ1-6	CASSEAGGQSNNSPLHF
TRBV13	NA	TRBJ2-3	CASTGATDTQYF
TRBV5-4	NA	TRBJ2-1	CASSLSGPLNDNEQFF
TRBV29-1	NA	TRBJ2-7	CSVEVLYRGRSYEQYF
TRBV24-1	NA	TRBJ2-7	CATSDSVAGAWGEQYF
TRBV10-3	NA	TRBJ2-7	CAISKDTYEQYF
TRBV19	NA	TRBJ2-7	CASRMRTDGEQYF
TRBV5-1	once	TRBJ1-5	CASSLGGRINQPQHF
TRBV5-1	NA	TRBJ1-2	CASSLTANYGYTF
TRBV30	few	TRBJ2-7	CAWSPGTTTYEQYF
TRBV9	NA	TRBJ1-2	CASSVVGTGGIGYTF
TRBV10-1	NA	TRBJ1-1	CASSEWGVNTEAFF
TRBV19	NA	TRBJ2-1	CASSFRHDSYNEQFF
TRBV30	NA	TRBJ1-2	CAWSLGGGYYGYTF
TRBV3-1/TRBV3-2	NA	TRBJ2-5	CASSQDQALPQYF
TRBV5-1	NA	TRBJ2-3	CASSYRSGTPGTQYF
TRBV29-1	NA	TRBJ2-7	CSAETGFYEQYF
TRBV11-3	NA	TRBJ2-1	CASSLDLNSYNEQFF
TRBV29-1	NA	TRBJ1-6	CSVEVGTALHF
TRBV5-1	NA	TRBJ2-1	CASSLFGSGRINEQFF
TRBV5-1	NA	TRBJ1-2	CASSLVTGVLYGYTF
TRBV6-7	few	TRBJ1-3	CASRLPTGGSDTIYF